This T cell receptor (beta chain) emerged from a study of blood T cell repertoires in COVID-19. Study information: The United States, Italy and Spain provided the acute and convalescent COVID-19 samples.

As processed by the authors: Amplification of reference gene primers provided the estimated nucleated cell counts. Libraries were prepared by immunoSEQ multiplex PCR; TCRdb keeps only in-frame clonotypes and omits some of them. V, J and clone size reflect that table, while D and trimming were determined from the DNA. The table lists under 300,000 clones, 75% to 90% of them singletons. In its sample, this clone was seen a few times. This TCR was recovered from a woman aged 40 to 50 with acute COVID-19. Source material: PBMCs or T cells enriched from blood (not recorded which).

This CDR3 is CASSRNFVGVYNEQFF. The CDR3 DNA is TGCGCCAGCAGTCGGAATTTTGTAGGGGTTTACAATGAGCAGTTCTTC. This rearrangement joins TRBV23-1 to TRBJ2-1, with D maybe TRBD1 (5 bases). TRBV23-1 is labeled an ORF, and its function is uncertain. This CDR3 spans 16 amino acids. V gave up 4 bases and J gave up 4 bases, with 17 bases separating them.